The subject of this entry is one T cell receptor beta chain. The CDR3 is 17 amino acids. Trimming took 4 bases from V and 4 from J, leaving 24 bases between them. This entry belongs to a study of blood T cell repertoires in COVID-19. Across the whole study: The United States, Italy and Spain supplied acute and convalescent COVID-19 samples.

TCRdb's table, derived via immunoSEQ multiplex PCR, lists solely in-frame clones and lacks some. This sample has fewer than 200,000 clones, with about 83% found just once. This clonotype was sampled from a woman of 80 years or more with COVID-19, enrolled during active disease. The chain has TRBV5-3 and TRBJ2-7; maybe TRBD1 (6 bases). TRBV5-3 is an open reading frame, and its role is uncertain. The sample comprised peripheral blood. DNA of the CDR3: TGTGCCAGAAGCCGAGCCACCCTACAGGGAAAAGGGTACGAGCAGTACTTC. Amino acids: CARSRATLQGKGYEQYF.